This TCR beta chain was sequenced during a study of TIL therapy for anti-PD-1-resistant metastatic lung cancer. The time point here: pre-treatment sample, taken before nivolumab and TIL therapy. This clone was observed a single time. Sequencing used immunoSEQ v3. Profiling relied on immunoSEQ multiplex PCR, and the TCRdb table lists in-frame clones only, not all of them. The sample has 60,000 or so clones, 69% seen once. The specimen comprised blood, sampled at baseline. The TCR originated in a person between 25 and 79 years old with non-small cell lung cancer.

The CDR3 spells CASSLNGLNNQPQHF. The CDR3 region has the DNA TGTGCCAGCAGTTTGAACGGGCTTAACAATCAGCCCCAGCATTTT. The V and J genes are TRBV28 and TRBJ1-5; no clear D gene. Trimming took off 3 bases at V and 3 bases at J, with 12 bases between the two ends. This CDR3 is built from 15 residues. Germline-derived CDR1 and CDR2 are MDHEN and SYDVKM.